The 17 T cell receptor beta chains presented below share a single source sample, sequenced in a study of blood T cells in healthy people across ages. A J-beta primer mix and a sample-barcoded 5' primer were used in a second PCR of about 7 to 11 cycles. TCRdb called the 5' RACE reads again in MiXCR, with one record for every CDR3 protein. Among around 1,600,000 distinct CDR3 sequences listed, 40% to 45% were seen once. Sequenced: blood. The receptor set was obtained from a woman between 18 and 30 years old in good health.

The chain joins TRBV7-3 to TRBJ2-1; possibly TRBD1 for D (7 bases). CDR1 is SGHTA, CDR2 FQGTGA, per germline. The CDR3 consists of 13 residues. The V end was cut by 11 bases, the J end by 7 bases, with 18 bases between. The CDR3 protein is CASRGTALNEQFF. CDR3 in DNA: TGTGCCTCTCGGGGGACAGCCCTAAATGAGCAGTTCTTC.

This chain's CDR3 is CSVHGDRGFYEQFF. CDR3 coding DNA: TGCAGCGTCCATGGGGACAGGGGCTTCTATGAGCAGTTCTTC. The rearrangement links TRBV29-1 to TRBJ2-1; the match to TRBD1 covers 10 bases. The J segment lost 8 bases and the V segment lost 6 bases, leaving 10 bases of the junction unmatched. Germline CDR1 SQVTM, CDR2 ANQGSEA. The CDR3 has 14 residues.

The table lists this clonotype with a few counts. This rearrangement joins TRBV20-1 to TRBJ1-3; D gene ambiguous. CDR3 length equals 13 residues. V lost 5 bases, J lost 4 bases, and 12 bases lay in between. The germline gives CDR1 DFQATT, CDR2 SNEGSKA (reference sequence). CDR3 protein: CSALVLRGNTIYF. In DNA form, the CDR3 reads TGCAGTGCTCTGGTCCTTAGGGGAAACACCATATATTTT.

This clonotype was counted a few times. The rearrangement links TRBV7-2 to TRBJ1-2; no firm D call. This CDR3 comprises 16 residues. V lost 1 base and J lost 0, with 12 bases in between. CDR1 is SGHTA and CDR2 is FQGNSA in the germline V gene. CDR3 nucleotide sequence: TGTGCCAGCAGCTTAGGAGGTCAACCCCCTAACTATGGCTACACCTTC. This translates into CASSLGGQPPNYGYTF.

The gene calls are TRBV11-2 and TRBJ2-1; no clear D. V was clipped by 3 bases and J by 10 bases, with 7 bases between them. Germline CDR1 SGHAT, CDR2 FQNNGV. CDR3 size: 11 residues. Here the CDR3 reads CASSFSHEQFF. The CDR3 region has the DNA TGTGCCAGCAGCTTCTCACACGAGCAGTTCTTC.

The chain links TRBV11-2 to TRBJ2-7; D remains ambiguous. Trimming stripped 1 base from V and 4 bases from J, with 11 bases between. This CDR3 comprises 14 residues. Germline-derived CDR1 and CDR2 are SGHAT and FQNNGV. The CDR3 reads CASSLGLGWYEQYF. The CDR3 bases are TGTGCCAGCAGCTTAGGGCTAGGTTGGTACGAGCAGTACTTC.

The rearrangement links TRBV12-3 or TRBV12-4 to TRBJ2-4; no reliable D call. The CDR3 has 15 residues. V lost 8 bases and J lost 3, with 17 bases in between. This chain's CDR3 is CASGKAQLVKNIQYF. CDR3 DNA: TGTGCCAGCGGGAAAGCACAGTTAGTCAAAAACATTCAGTACTTC.

The gene calls are TRBV12-3 or TRBV12-4 and TRBJ2-4; D call uncertain. Deletions cut 1 base from V and 1 base from J, with 11 bases between. There are 16 residues in the CDR3. This CDR3 reads CASSLVSGVAKNIQYF. CDR3 in DNA: TGTGCCAGCAGTTTAGTTTCGGGCGTTGCCAAAAACATTCAGTACTTC.

The rearrangement uses TRBV7-9 and TRBJ2-7; D possibly corresponds to TRBD2 (6 bases). V was clipped by 3 bases and J by 6 bases, with 18 bases between them. CDR3 size: 15 residues. CDR1 SEHNR and CDR2 FQNEAQ come from the germline V gene (reference sequence). This chain's CDR3 is CASSFPPSGEGEQYF. In DNA form, the CDR3 reads TGTGCCAGCAGCTTTCCCCCTTCGGGGGAAGGCGAGCAGTACTTC.

The rearrangement uses TRBV4-1 and TRBJ2-5; D unclear. Germline V gene sequence: CDR1 MGHRA, CDR2 YSYEKL. The CDR3 contains 13 residues. The V and J ends lost 4 bases and 0 bases respectively, with 6 bases between them. CDR3 sequence reads: CASSRWNQETQYF. In DNA, the CDR3 is TGCGCCAGCAGCCGCTGGAACCAAGAGACCCAGTACTTC.

This clonotype was counted a few times. V and J are TRBV29-1 and TRBJ2-2, with a weak D call TRBD1 (5 bases). V dropped 8 bases and J dropped 1 base, with 11 bases sitting between them. The germline V gene has CDR1 SQVTM and CDR2 ANQGSEA. The CDR3 is 13 residues long. The CDR3 protein is CSTRTKNTGELFF. In DNA form, the CDR3 reads TGCAGCACCAGGACAAAGAACACCGGGGAGCTGTTTTTT.

This clonotype was seen many times. The rearrangement joins TRBV29-1 to TRBJ2-1; D uncertain. V dropped 3 bases and J dropped 0 bases, with 12 bases sitting between them. The CDR3 spans 15 residues. Germline V gene sequence: CDR1 SQVTM, CDR2 ANQGSEA. The CDR3 loop is CSVEGGPSSYNEQFF. Written as DNA, the CDR3 is TGCAGCGTTGAGGGCGGCCCAAGCTCCTACAATGAGCAGTTCTTC.

V usage is TRBV14 and J usage is TRBJ2-2; TRBD1 agrees at 9 bases. The CDR3 spans 16 residues. The V segment lost 4 bases and the J segment 6 bases; nucleotides outside the gene matches: 9. Germline V lookup: CDR1 SGHDN, CDR2 FVKESK. This CDR3 reads CASSPGGTGSSGELFF. The CDR3 region has the DNA TGTGCCAGCAGCCCAGGCGGGACAGGGTCTTCCGGGGAGCTGTTTTTT.

The chain employs TRBV5-1 and TRBJ2-1; D is possibly TRBD1 or TRBD2 (7 bases each). Looked up from germline, CDR1 is SGHRS and CDR2 is YFSETQ. V was pared by 7 bases and J by 12 bases, with 23 bases between. The CDR3 contains 14 residues. This CDR3 reads CASGPGTDGRRQFF. DNA for the CDR3: TGCGCCAGCGGACCCGGGACAGACGGGAGGCGGCAGTTCTTC.

The chain employs TRBV29-1 and TRBJ2-1; TRBD2 aligns across 11 bases. The J call is in doubt because the DNA end fits TRBJ2-7 better. This CDR3 has 16 residues. Per the germline V gene, CDR1 is SQVTM and CDR2 is ANQGSEA. This chain's CDR3 is CSVRTPGLAESNEQYF. The DNA of the CDR3 is TGCAGCGTCCGTACCCCGGGACTAGCGGAGAGCAATGAGCAGTACTTC.

In this sample, this clonotype turned up a few times. V and J are TRBV24-1 and TRBJ1-1, with a tentative D call TRBD1 (5 bases). The V end lost 3 bases, the J end lost 2 bases, and 15 bases lay between the germline ends. Germline V gene data show CDR1 as KGHDR and CDR2 as SFDVKD. The CDR3 length is 16 residues. The CDR3 loop is CATSDAEPGPNTEAFF. CDR3 DNA sequence: TGTGCCACCAGTGATGCCGAACCGGGACCCAACACTGAAGCTTTCTTT.

The rearrangement links TRBV6-6 to TRBJ2-1; D is perhaps TRBD2 (6 bases). Gene TRBJ2-7 matches the end of the DNA better, so the J call may be wrong. The CDR3 sequence is 14 residues long. In germline, CDR1 is MNHNY, CDR2 SVGAGI (reference sequence). The CDR3 protein is CASSKSRGYNEQYF. CDR3 DNA sequence: TGTGCCAGCAGTAAGTCGCGGGGATACAATGAGCAGTACTTC.